This T cell receptor (beta chain) was documented in a study of blood T cell repertoires in COVID-19. As for the study in general: T cells, B-cell-depleted T cells, or PBMCs supplied cDNA or gDNA.

In the authors' methods: Scientists estimated how many nucleated cells there were by amplifying reference gene primers. Some clones are missing from TCRdb's copy, which holds only in-frame ones; the method was immunoSEQ multiplex PCR. Clone size and the V and J calls come from that table; the DNA yielded D and trimming. The data hold roughly 250,000 clones, with roughly 87% observed a single time. Clinical history reported by participants formed the basis on which cohorts were assigned. The CDR3 has 22 amino acids. V lost 5 bases and J lost 0; bases outside the gene matches: 22. Per the germline V gene, CDR1 is SGHVT and CDR2 is SQSDAQ.

Material: PBMCs or T cells enriched from blood (not recorded which). The chain couples TRBV7-4 to TRBJ1-5; 10 bases map to TRBD1. This receptor was identified in a woman aged 25 to 45 with acute COVID-19. The CDR3 protein is CASSLCYRDRGRESYSNQPQHF. CDR3 sequence (DNA): TGTGCCAGCAGCCTTTGTTATCGGGACAGGGGAAGGGAGAGTTATAGCAATCAGCCCCAGCATTTT.